Listed below are T cell receptor beta chains from one sample, sequenced in a study of cytomegalovirus exposure and HLA in healthy donors. Generated by immunoSEQ multiplex PCR, the TCRdb table keeps only in-frame clones and is missing some. This repertoire includes 85,000 to 90,000 clones. Specimen: PBMCs. The receptors here all came from a man aged 50 to 59 in good health and CMV-seropositive. The CDR3 runs from the conserved cysteine through the conserved F or W. The D gene is left open where the match is weak.

TRBD1,TRBJ1-2,15,TRBV19,TGTGCCAGTACTACAAGCAGGGGACAGGGAAAAGGCTACACCTTC,CASTTSRGQGKGYTF
TRBD1,TRBJ1-1,17,TRBV9,TGTGCCAGCAGCGTAGGACCGGGACAGGGGGTTAACACTGAAGCTTTCTTT,CASSVGPGQGVNTEAFF
TRBD1,TRBJ1-2,14,TRBV5-1,TGCGCCAGCAGCACTGAGGGGGCTGGCTATGGCTACACCTTC,CASSTEGAGYGYTF
TRBD1,TRBJ1-4,16,TRBV4-2,TGTGCCAGCAGCCAAGATCCCGGGACAGGGAGCGAAAAGCTGTTTTTT,CASSQDPGTGSEKLFF
TRBD1,TRBJ2-2,14,TRBV2,TGTGCCAGCAGTGGACAGGGGAACACCGGGGAGCTGTTTTTT,CASSGQGNTGELFF
TRBD2,TRBJ2-7,14,TRBV19,TGTGCCAGTAGTATCTCGCGGGAGGGGTACGAGCAGTACTTC,CASSISREGYEQYF
NA,TRBJ2-7,16,TRBV28,TGTGCCAGCAGTTCTCCCGCGACAGGAGCCTCCTACGAGCAGTACTTC,CASSSPATGASYEQYF
NA,TRBJ2-1,15,TRBV10-3,TGTGCCATCAGTGATGCGGAGAGCTCCTACAATGAGCAGTTCTTC,CAISDAESSYNEQFF
NA,TRBJ1-2,18,TRBV9,TGTGCCAGCAGCGTAGAGGGGGGGGACCCGACGTTAAGGGATGGCTACACCTTC,CASSVEGGDPTLRDGYTF
TRBD2,TRBJ2-3,14,TRBV4-1,TGCGCCAGCAGCCTGAATAGCGGGAGGGATACGCAGTATTTT,CASSLNSGRDTQYF
TRBD2,TRBJ2-3,17,TRBV4-1,TGCGCCAGCAGCCCCCTAGGACTAGCGGGAGTACGACATACGCAGTATTTT,CASSPLGLAGVRHTQYF
NA,TRBJ1-2,12,TRBV30,TGTGCCTGGAGGCCCGGGGGGGCCGGCTACACCTTC,CAWRPGGAGYTF
TRBD1,TRBJ1-2,15,TRBV7-2,TGTGCCAGCAGTTCACCCAGGGGGCAGAACTATGGCTACACCTTC,CASSSPRGQNYGYTF
NA,TRBJ1-5,13,TRBV30,TGTGCCTGGAGTGTACAGGACCATCAGCCCCAGCATTTT,CAWSVQDHQPQHF
NA,TRBJ2-2,16,TRBV6-5,TGTGCCAGCAGTTACTCGGGCAGGGGTGAATCCGGGGAGCTGTTTTTT,CASSYSGRGESGELFF
TRBD1,TRBJ2-3,14,TRBV9,TGTGCCAGCAGCACCCGACAGGGCACCGATACGCAGTATTTT,CASSTRQGTDTQYF
NA,TRBJ2-3,14,TRBV4-2,TGTGCCAGCAGCCGAACCCTGGACAGAGATACGCAGTATTTT,CASSRTLDRDTQYF
NA,TRBJ1-4,15,TRBV4-2,TGTGCCAGCAGCCAAGGGGGGGGCGGAGGCGAAAAACTGTTTTTT,CASSQGGGGGEKLFF
TRBD1,TRBJ2-7,13,TRBV6-5,TGTGCCAGCAGAGGGACAGCACCCTACGAGCAGTACTTC,CASRGTAPYEQYF
TRBD1,TRBJ1-1,13,TRBV14,TGTGCCAGCAGCCTACAGGGGTACACTGAAGCTTTCTTT,CASSLQGYTEAFF
TRBD2,TRBJ2-1,16,TRBV14,TGTGCCAGCAGCCATTTAGGGACTAGCGGGAGAGGGGAGCAGTTCTTC,CASSHLGTSGRGEQFF
NA,TRBJ1-2,15,TRBV4-3,TGCGCCAGCAGCCAAGAGTCCAGGGCTTATCTGGGCTACACCTTC,CASSQESRAYLGYTF
NA,TRBJ1-2,15,TRBV18,TGTGCCAGCTTGCAGACTGAAGAAGCTAACTATGGCTACACCTTC,CASLQTEEANYGYTF
NA,TRBJ2-1,10,TRBV6-5,TGTGCCGCTGGGGGGAGGGAGCAGTTCTTC,CAAGGREQFF
NA,TRBJ2-1,13,TRBV18,TGTGCCAGCTCACGGGAGACCCCTAATGAGCAGTTCTTC,CASSRETPNEQFF
NA,TRBJ2-1,14,TRBV5-1,TGCGCCAGCAGCTCTTTGGGGTGGGAGGATGGGCAGTTCTTC,CASSSLGWEDGQFF
TRBD2,TRBJ2-5,15,TRBV15,TGTGCCACCAGCAAGGGACTAGCGGGAGGAGAGACCCAGTACTTC,CATSKGLAGGETQYF
TRBD1,TRBJ1-2,16,TRBV5-4,TGTGCCAGCAGCTCCTTCCGGGACAGGGAAAAAGGATCACTCACCTTC,CASSSFRDREKGSLTF
NA,TRBJ2-3,18,TRBV5-1,TGCGCCAGCAGCTTGTATGGGGGCGCTGGGGGCTCCACAGATACGCAGTATTTT,CASSLYGGAGGSTDTQYF
NA,TRBJ2-5,13,TRBV30,TGTGCCTGGACCCCCGCCCTCGAGGAGACCCAGTACTTC,CAWTPALEETQYF
TRBD2,TRBJ2-5,14,TRBV6-5,TGTGCCAGCAAACTAAGCGGGAGGTGGTCGGAGCAGTACTTC,CASKLSGRWSEQYF
TRBD1,TRBJ2-1,15,TRBV7-2,TGTGCCAGCAGCTTGATAGGGGGCGGTTACAATGAGCAGTTCTTC,CASSLIGGGYNEQFF
NA,TRBJ2-1,15,TRBV7-9,TGTGCCAGCAGCATCGTGGGGGCCACCTACAATGAGCAGTTCTTC,CASSIVGATYNEQFF
TRBD1,TRBJ1-2,16,TRBV6-6,TGTGCCAGCAGTTACTCCCCGGGACAGCCTAACTATGGCTACACCTTC,CASSYSPGQPNYGYTF
TRBD2,TRBJ2-1,16,TRBV30,TGTGCCTGGAGCGCCCCGGGACTAGCGGTCGACAATGAGCAGTTCTTC,CAWSAPGLAVDNEQFF
NA,TRBJ2-1,14,TRBV4-3,TGCGCCAGCAGCCAAGTCCGAGGAGGCAGTGAGCAGTTCTTC,CASSQVRGGSEQFF
TRBD1,TRBJ2-4,15,TRBV5-1,TGCGCCAGCAGCTTGGGGACAGGGGACAAAAACATTCAGTACTTC,CASSLGTGDKNIQYF
TRBD1,TRBJ1-2,14,TRBV18,TGTGCCAGCTCACCCGGGACAGCACGAAATGGCTACACCTTC,CASSPGTARNGYTF
NA,TRBJ1-2,14,TRBV30,TGTGCCTGGAAGTCAGGCCGGTCTAACTATGGCTACACCTTC,CAWKSGRSNYGYTF
TRBD1,TRBJ1-3,11,TRBV6-5,TGTGCCAGCAGGCGTGACAGGGACGAGTATTTT,CASRRDRDEYF
TRBD1,TRBJ1-4,16,TRBV11-3,TGTGCCAGCCGCTCCGGGACAGGACTAAAATCAGAAAAACTGTTTTTT,CASRSGTGLKSEKLFF
TRBD1,TRBJ2-2,16,TRBV27,TGTGCCAGCAGTTTATCTTGGACAGGGAGGACCGGGGAGCTGTTTTTT,CASSLSWTGRTGELFF
NA,TRBJ1-1,14,TRBV7-2,TGTGCCAGCAGCTTAGCGAACAGGGTTACTGAAGCTTTCTTT,CASSLANRVTEAFF
NA,TRBJ2-5,13,TRBV27,TGTGCCAGCAGGAACAGGGATCTAGAGACCCAGTACTTC,CASRNRDLETQYF
TRBD1,TRBJ1-1,13,TRBV27,TGTGCCAGCAGTCAACAGGGGTACACTGAAGCTTTCTTT,CASSQQGYTEAFF
TRBD2,TRBJ2-3,14,TRBV29-1,TGCAGCGTTGCCGGGGGGACGCCTGGGGATACGCAGTATTTT,CSVAGGTPGDTQYF
NA,TRBJ1-5,16,TRBV19,TGTGCCAGTAGTTCAAGGGCCTCACGGAGGGATCAGCCCCAGCATTTT,CASSSRASRRDQPQHF
NA,TRBJ2-2,16,TRBV18,TGTGCCAGCTCACCACCGTACGGAGAGAACACCGGGGAGCTGTTTTTT,CASSPPYGENTGELFF
NA,TRBJ2-1,15,TRBV5-6,TGTGCCAGCAGCTTGGTGGGCAGGGGTGTCAATGAGCAGTTCTTC,CASSLVGRGVNEQFF
NA,TRBJ2-5,15,TRBV7-8,TGTGCCAGCAGCTTAGCGGCCGGGTACCAAGAGACCCAGTACTTC,CASSLAAGYQETQYF
TRBD1,TRBJ2-5,16,TRBV5-1,TGCGCCAGCAGCTCAATCCCGGGACAGGGGAAAGAGACCCAGTACTTC,CASSSIPGQGKETQYF
TRBD2,TRBJ2-1,15,TRBV7-6,TGTGCCAGCAGCCAAAGTAGCGGGAGGGGCGGTGAGCAGTTCTTC,CASSQSSGRGGEQFF
NA,TRBJ1-5,15,TRBV5-1,TGCGCCAGCAGCTTGGATGGTGGGCGCAATCAGCCCCAGCATTTT,CASSLDGGRNQPQHF
TRBD1,TRBJ1-4,14,TRBV29-1,TGCAGCGTTCGGACAGGGGAAGGGAGTGAAAAACTGTTTTTT,CSVRTGEGSEKLFF
TRBD1,TRBJ1-2,13,TRBV6-1,TGTGCCAGCAGTGTGGACAGGGGCCACGGCTACACCTTC,CASSVDRGHGYTF
TRBD1,TRBJ2-7,15,TRBV15,TGTGCCACCAGCTTCCGCTCCTCAGGGGGAAGCGAGCAGTACTTC,CATSFRSSGGSEQYF
TRBD1,TRBJ1-2,14,TRBV6-5,TGTGCCAGCAGTCGGGACAGCCCAAACTATGGCTACACCTTC,CASSRDSPNYGYTF
TRBD2,TRBJ2-5,15,TRBV7-2,TGTGCCAGCAGCTTTTCAGCGGGAGGTGGGGAGACCCAGTACTTC,CASSFSAGGGETQYF
NA,TRBJ1-2,15,TRBV7-8,TGTGCCAGCAGCTTAGAGGGCAGGAGGGCGAGTGGCTACACCTTC,CASSLEGRRASGYTF